The 13 T cell receptor beta chains given below trace back to one sample, sequenced in a study of T cells in women clearing cervical HPV infection. Using immunoSEQ multiplex PCR, the repertoire was profiled, and TCRdb retains in-frame clones only, with some absent. There are 25,000 to 35,000 clones in the sample, with 3.1% held by the top ten. Source material: blood buffy coat. The receptors derive from a woman between 18 and 69 years old with a cervical HPV16 infection that either progressed to CIN3+ or cleared (not recorded which).

Incomplete CDR3 DNA: TGTGCCAGCAGCTCACCCATATCAGGGCCCGGGGAG. Translated: CASSSPISGPGE. The whole CDR3 protein reads CASSSPISGPGELFF. V is TRBV7-2 and J is TRBJ2-2; maybe TRBD1 (5 bases). Read data end 3 residues before the CDR3 end; the end is taken from the germline J gene. CDR1 and CDR2 from the germline V gene are SGHTA and FQGNSA. The germline V and J ends were trimmed by 4 bases and 6 bases, with 15 bases remaining between them. The CDR3 spans 15 residues.

Concerning this clone: The read falls 3 residues short of the CDR3 end, and the missing part is taken from the germline J gene. This chain links TRBV20-1 with TRBJ1-2; TRBD1 is a possible D gene (6 bases). The germline V gene has CDR1 DFQATT and CDR2 SNEGSKA (reference sequence). The CDR3 is made up of 14 amino acids. Trimming stripped 5 bases from V and 4 bases from J, with 17 bases between. CDR3 amino acids: CSAEDSNILYGYTF. The covered CDR3 bases are TGCAGTGCTGAGGACAGTAACATCCTCTATGGC.

About this clone itself: The observed sequence ends 3 residues before the CDR3 terminus, with the missing tail filled in from the germline J gene. This chain links TRBV20-1 with TRBJ2-1, with 11 bases lining up with TRBD2. Germline V lookup: CDR1 DFQATT, CDR2 SNEGSKA (reference sequence). V shed 5 bases and J 9 bases; nucleotides not matched to a gene: 12. The CDR3 has 15 amino acids. CDR3 DNA (partial): TGCAGTGCTGTGCTAGCGGGGGGCCTCCCTAGTGAG. Its translation: CSAVLAGGLPSE. The entire CDR3 reads CSAVLAGGLPSEQFF.

Details on this clone: The observed sequence ends 3 residues before the CDR3 terminus, with the missing tail filled in from the germline J gene. J is TRBJ2-7 and V is TRBV5-4; 7 nucleotides agree with TRBD1. Germline lookup yields CDR1 SGHNT and CDR2 YYREEE (reference sequence). There are 15 residues in the CDR3. With 4 bases clipped from V and 1 base from J, the junction kept 8 bases outside the gene matches. This chain's CDR3 is CASSPTGTRSYEQYF. CDR3 DNA, as far as it was read: TGTGCCAGCAGCCCGACAGGGACCCGATCCTACGAG.

As to this clone: Sequencing ends 3 residues short of the CDR3 end; the germline J gene provides the rest. The chain is built from TRBV18 and TRBJ1-2; TRBD1 might be the D (5 bases). The CDR3 sequence is 15 residues long. The germline gives CDR1 KGHSH, CDR2 LQKENI. The sequenced part of the CDR3 DNA is TGTGCCAGCTCACCACGGGGGGATTCCTACAATGAC. It specifies CASSPRGDSYND. In full, the CDR3 is CASSPRGDSYNDYTF.

As for this clone: The read gets to within 3 residues of the CDR3 end, and the germline J gene fills in the rest. J is TRBJ1-5 and V is TRBV18; 8 bases match TRBD1. V was pared by 6 bases and J by 9 bases, with 13 bases of the junction left unmatched. Germline-derived CDR1 and CDR2 are KGHSH and LQKENI. The length of the CDR3 is 15 residues. The CDR3 region is CASSTDRASGAPQHF. The covered CDR3 bases are TGTGCCAGCTCCACGGACAGGGCCTCCGGGGCGCCC.

As concerns this clone: The read terminates 3 residues before the CDR3 end, so the remaining end is supplied by the germline J gene. The V gene is TRBV7-9, the J gene TRBJ1-2; no definite D call. Germline CDR1 SEHNR, CDR2 FQNEAQ (reference sequence). CDR3 length: 13 residues. This CDR3 is CASRSNVLDDYTF. The part of the CDR3 DNA that was read is TGTGCCAGCAGGTCGAACGTACTCGATGAC.

Worth noting for this clone: Sequencing ends 3 residues short of the CDR3 end; the germline J gene provides the rest. The rearrangement links TRBV19 to TRBJ2-3, with D possibly being TRBD2 (6 bases). This CDR3 region has 15 residues. Germline CDR1 LNHDA, CDR2 SQIVND (reference sequence). The CDR3 protein is CASAPRRASEETQYF. The sequenced CDR3 bases are TGTGCCAGCGCCCCGCGACGGGCTAGCGAGGAGACG.

To note about this clone: The CDR3 is cut off 3 residues early in the read; its end comes from the germline J gene. The J gene is TRBJ1-4, the V gene TRBV29-1; D not resolved. The germline gives CDR1 SQVTM, CDR2 ANQGSEA. This CDR3 is 14 amino acids long. Trimming cost V 3 bases and J 7 bases, with 15 bases left between them. The CDR3 DNA, read in part, is TGCAGCGTTGATGTGGGCCTTCGAGGTGAAAAA. This translates into CSVDVGLRGEK. The full-length CDR3 reads as CSVDVGLRGEKLFF.

Concerning this clone: The read ends 3 residues early relative to the CDR3; the germline J gene fills the gap. The V call is TRBV6-1, the J call TRBJ1-5; 7 nucleotides align to TRBD1. The V gene's germline CDR1 is MNHNS and CDR2 SASEGT. This CDR3 has 14 amino acids. V shed 3 bases, J shed 7 bases, and the junction held 6 bases outside the gene matches. CDR3 loop: CASSDRAGGQPQHF. The sequenced part of the CDR3 DNA is TGTGCCAGCAGTGATCGGGCAGGGGGGCAGCCC.

CDR3 in amino acids: CSAEIAGGPETQYF. The part of the CDR3 DNA that was read is TGCAGTGCTGAGATAGCGGGGGGGCCGGAGACC. The chain couples TRBV20-1 to TRBJ2-5, with 11 bases aligning to TRBD2. Sequencing ends 3 residues short of the CDR3 end; the germline J gene provides the rest. V lost 5 bases and J lost 5; bases outside the gene matches: 7. CDR3 length: 14 amino acids. Per the germline V gene, CDR1 is DFQATT and CDR2 is SNEGSKA (reference sequence).

Concerning this clone itself: The sequence runs out 3 residues before the end of the CDR3; the remainder is reconstructed from the germline J gene. The genes are TRBV20-1 and TRBJ1-1; 7 bases fit TRBD1. The CDR3 runs to 14 residues. The germline V gene has CDR1 DFQATT and CDR2 SNEGSKA (reference sequence). With V trimmed by 6 bases and J by 0 bases, 7 bases remained unmatched. This CDR3 is CSAPTGRMNTEAFF. CDR3 DNA (partial): TGCAGTGCCCCGACAGGGCGGATGAACACTGAA.

As to this clone: With the read ending 3 residues before the CDR3 end, the germline J gene is used to fill in that end. The chain carries TRBV3-1 (or the pseudogene TRBV3-2) and TRBJ1-2; 10 nucleotides match TRBD1. Germline assignment: CDR1 LGHDT and CDR2 YNNKEL (reference sequence). This CDR3 spans 13 amino acids. The sequenced CDR3 bases are TGTGCCAGCAGCCAAAGGGACAGGGGCGGC. This codes for CASSQRDRGG. The full CDR3 is CASSQRDRGGYTF.